A selection of T cell receptor beta chains follows, all from one sample in a study of blood T cell repertoires in COVID-19. The repertoire was sequenced with immunoSEQ multiplex PCR; TCRdb's copy has only in-frame clones and lacks some. The profile shows around 310,000 clones, 80% to 95% of them singletons. The sequenced material came from peripheral blood. Every receptor here comes from a woman aged 25 to 39 with COVID-19, enrolled during active disease. Each CDR3 is given with its conserved first and last residue. D genes are given only for firm matches. The size of a clone is reported for some rows only, either as once, few or many, or as a class for expanded clones.

V: TRBV25-1
size: NA
J: TRBJ1-5
D: NA
CDR3: CASSEYSVNQPQHF
DNA: TGTGCCAGCAGTGAATACTCGGTGAATCAGCCCCAGCATTTT

V: TRBV3-1/TRBV3-2
size: NA
J: TRBJ2-3
D: NA
CDR3: CASSQDLTREFWTDTQYF
DNA: TGTGCCAGCAGCCAAGATCTTACCCGGGAGTTCTGGACAGATACGCAGTATTTT

V: TRBV11-2
size: NA
J: TRBJ2-1
D: NA
CDR3: CASSNLQGEGEQFF
DNA: TGTGCCAGCAGCAATTTACAGGGAGAGGGTGAGCAGTTCTTC

V: TRBV19
size: NA
J: TRBJ2-1
D: TRBD2
CDR3: CASSIIAGGSSYNEQFF
DNA: TGTGCCAGTAGTATAATAGCGGGAGGGAGCTCCTACAATGAGCAGTTCTTC

V: TRBV19
size: few
J: TRBJ1-2
D: NA
CDR3: CASSISARQIYGYTF
DNA: TGTGCCAGTAGTATCAGTGCCAGGCAGATCTATGGCTACACCTTC

V: TRBV30
size: NA
J: TRBJ1-1
D: NA
CDR3: CAWTGRTEAFF
DNA: TGTGCCTGGACGGGGAGGACTGAAGCTTTCTTT

V: TRBV7-6
size: NA
J: TRBJ1-2
D: TRBD1
CDR3: CASSLIGGLNYGYTF
DNA: TGTGCCAGCAGCTTGATAGGGGGCCTTAACTATGGCTACACCTTC

V: TRBV4-1
size: NA
J: TRBJ1-2
D: TRBD1
CDR3: CASSPGQGFFKSRFYTF
DNA: TGCGCCAGCAGCCCGGGACAGGGGTTCTTTAAGTCCCGATTTTACACCTTC

V: TRBV19
size: once
J: TRBJ2-1
D: NA
CDR3: CASSQRNEQFF
DNA: TGTGCCAGTAGTCAGAGGAATGAGCAGTTCTTC

V: TRBV7-2
size: once
J: TRBJ2-5
D: TRBD2
CDR3: CASSLRLAGGWWETQYF
DNA: TGTGCCAGCAGCTTAAGACTAGCGGGAGGGTGGTGGGAGACCCAGTACTTC

V: TRBV7-8
size: NA
J: TRBJ2-1
D: TRBD1
CDR3: CASSRGQGRYNEQFF
DNA: TGTGCCAGCAGCCGAGGACAGGGGAGATACAATGAGCAGTTCTTC

V: TRBV24-1
size: NA
J: TRBJ2-1
D: NA
CDR3: CATSGRPAYNEQFF
DNA: TGTGCCACCAGTGGGAGGCCGGCATACAATGAGCAGTTCTTC

V: TRBV27
size: NA
J: TRBJ2-7
D: NA
CDR3: CASSLSSLTSYEQYF
DNA: TGTGCCAGCAGTTTGAGTAGCCTAACCTCCTACGAGCAGTACTTC

V: TRBV5-6
size: NA
J: TRBJ1-2
D: NA
CDR3: CASSSHRRNYGYTF
DNA: TGTGCCAGCAGCTCCCACAGAAGAAACTATGGCTACACCTTC

V: TRBV7-2
size: NA
J: TRBJ2-1
D: TRBD2
CDR3: CASSLGSGRHNEQFF
DNA: TGTGCCAGCAGCTTAGGTAGCGGGAGGCACAATGAGCAGTTCTTC

V: TRBV6-5
size: NA
J: TRBJ2-5
D: TRBD2
CDR3: CASRRGGRSRETQYF
DNA: TGTGCCAGCAGGAGGGGCGGGAGGAGTCGAGAGACCCAGTACTTC

V: TRBV3-1/TRBV3-2
size: NA
J: TRBJ2-7
D: TRBD2
CDR3: CASSPMGGRIGEQYF
DNA: TGTGCCAGCAGCCCCATGGGCGGGAGAATTGGCGAGCAGTACTTC

V: TRBV12-3/TRBV12-4
size: NA
J: TRBJ2-2
D: NA
CDR3: CASNPFSAGELFF
DNA: TGTGCCAGTAACCCTTTTAGCGCCGGGGAGCTGTTTTTT

V: TRBV6-2/TRBV6-3
size: NA
J: TRBJ2-1
D: TRBD1
CDR3: CASSYLDRVYDEQFF
DNA: TGTGCCAGCAGTTACCTGGACAGGGTTTACGATGAGCAGTTCTTC

V: TRBV29-1
size: NA
J: TRBJ2-7
D: TRBD1
CDR3: CSAGPGQGYEQYF
DNA: TGCAGCGCCGGTCCGGGACAGGGGTACGAGCAGTACTTC

V: TRBV2
size: NA
J: TRBJ2-5
D: NA
CDR3: CASSEFDTEYETQYF
DNA: TGTGCCAGCAGTGAGTTCGACACGGAATATGAGACCCAGTACTTC

V: TRBV3-1/TRBV3-2
size: NA
J: TRBJ2-7
D: NA
CDR3: CASSHRGNEQYF
DNA: TGTGCCAGCAGCCATCGGGGGAACGAGCAGTACTTC

V: TRBV6-2/TRBV6-3
size: NA
J: TRBJ1-6
D: NA
CDR3: CASSPGGYNSPLHF
DNA: TGTGCCAGCAGTCCCGGGGGGTACAATTCACCCCTCCACTTT

V: TRBV5-1
size: once
J: TRBJ1-2
D: NA
CDR3: CASSLDRGEVNGYTF
DNA: TGCGCCAGCAGCTTGGATAGAGGGGAGGTGAATGGCTACACCTTC

V: TRBV4-3
size: NA
J: TRBJ2-3
D: TRBD2
CDR3: CASSPSFEFSGSTDTQYF
DNA: TGCGCCAGCAGCCCGTCATTCGAATTTAGCGGGAGCACAGATACGCAGTATTTT

V: TRBV7-8
size: NA
J: TRBJ2-1
D: NA
CDR3: CASSPAGVKQFF
DNA: TGTGCCAGCAGCCCAGCCGGAGTTAAGCAGTTCTTC

V: TRBV6-6
size: NA
J: TRBJ2-1
D: NA
CDR3: CASNSLSVKGGNEQFF
DNA: TGTGCCAGCAATTCACTTAGCGTCAAGGGGGGGAATGAGCAGTTCTTC

V: TRBV7-2
size: NA
J: TRBJ1-2
D: TRBD1
CDR3: CASSLTGQGANYGYTF
DNA: TGTGCCAGCAGCTTGACGGGACAGGGGGCCAACTATGGCTACACCTTC

V: TRBV6-2/TRBV6-3
size: NA
J: TRBJ2-7
D: NA
CDR3: CASSYSVLAYEQYF
DNA: TGTGCCAGCAGTTACTCGGTCCTAGCCTACGAGCAGTACTTC

V: TRBV2
size: NA
J: TRBJ1-6
D: TRBD1
CDR3: CASSEELGTVNSPLHF
DNA: TGTGCCAGCAGTGAAGAATTAGGGACAGTGAATTCACCCCTCCACTTT